Below, 31 T cell receptor beta chains from the same sample are listed, as sequenced in a study of blood T cell repertoires in COVID-19 (dated by TCRdb to between 2020 and 2021). The library relied on the immunoSEQ multiplex PCR assay. TCRdb holds this immuneACCESS table with in-frame rearrangements only. Some clones are missing; in checked studies, unresolved V genes explain under half, and the rest has no known cause. The sample table contains a few hundred thousand clones; only one count was recorded for around 88% of them. Around 12% of the sample is held by the ten biggest clonotypes. The sample comprised peripheral blood. The origin of the receptors is a woman in her forties or fifties with COVID-19, enrolled during active disease.

The rearrangement links TRBV5-1 to TRBJ1-2; the match to TRBD1 covers 9 bases. Unmatched junction bases numbered 15, after V lost 4 bases and J lost 2 bases. The germline gives CDR1 SGHRS, CDR2 YFSETQ. This CDR3 region has 18 residues. The CDR3 DNA follows: TGCGCCAGCAGCCTAGATTCATTCAACAGGGGGCAGAACTATGGCTACACCTTC. It encodes CASSLDSFNRGQNYGYTF.

The chain uses TRBV2 and TRBJ1-2, with D maybe TRBD1 (6 bases). The CDR3 loop spans 13 amino acids. Germline V lookup: CDR1 SNHLY, CDR2 FYNNEI. The germline V and J ends were trimmed by 7 bases and 1 base, with 10 bases remaining between them. The CDR3 DNA reads as TGTGCCAGCATCGGACAGATTAACTATGGCTACACCTTC. Its protein product is CASIGQINYGYTF.

The rearrangement links TRBV20-1 to TRBJ2-7, with 7 bases aligning to TRBD2. The germline V gene encodes CDR1 DFQATT and CDR2 SNEGSKA (reference sequence). The length of the CDR3 is 16 residues. After removal of 3 bases from V and 4 bases from J, the junction contained 15 bases not matched to a gene. CDR3 sequence (DNA): TGCAGTGCTAGTTACCTGGGGGGGTGGGTCTTTTACGAGCAGTACTTC. Translation: CSASYLGGWVFYEQYF.

This chain connects TRBV10-2 to TRBJ1-2, with TRBD1 matching over 7 bases. V lost 6 bases to trimming and J lost 6 bases; unmatched junction nucleotides: 10. Germline V gene lookup returns CDR1 WSHSY and CDR2 SAAADI. CDR3 length: 14 amino acids. CDR3 coding DNA: TGCGCCAGCAGCAGGGACAGAGTTGTGGATGGCTACACCTTC. Its translation: CASSRDRVVDGYTF.

This clone was recorded only once. This chain links TRBV5-6 with TRBJ1-6; TRBD1 matches at 8 bases. CDR1 and CDR2 (germline): SGHDT, YYEEEE. The CDR3 extends over 15 amino acids. Trimming removed 3 bases from V and 6 bases from J; junction bases left unmatched: 5. The DNA for the CDR3 is TGTGCCAGCAGCTCAGCGGGACAGGTTAATTCACCCCTCCACTTT. Its translation is CASSSAGQVNSPLHF.

V usage is TRBV4-1 and J usage is TRBJ1-3; no firm D call. The CDR3 is 16 residues long. V was trimmed by 1 base and J by 2 bases, leaving 12 bases between them. Germline CDR1 and CDR2: MGHRA and YSYEKL. The CDR3 is CASSQGYVAAGNTIYF. CDR3 DNA sequence: TGCGCCAGCAGCCAAGGATACGTTGCGGCTGGAAACACCATATATTTT.

The gene calls are TRBV30 and TRBJ2-1; tentatively, D is TRBD1 (5 bases). V was shortened by 8 bases and J by 6 bases, with 23 bases between the two germline ends. Looked up from germline, CDR1 is GTSNPN and CDR2 is SVGIG (reference sequence). This CDR3 is built from 15 residues. The CDR3 DNA is TGTGCCGGGAAGCCTCTCGGCAGGGCAGGCAATGAGCAGTTCTTC. Translating gives CAGKPLGRAGNEQFF.

This clone was recorded only once. V is TRBV6-6 and J is TRBJ1-1; D remains ambiguous. The CDR3 loop spans 14 amino acids. V lost 6 bases, J lost 3 bases, and 14 bases lay in between. Germline CDR1 MNHNY, CDR2 SVGAGI (reference sequence). The CDR3 reads CASRRVGTYTEAFF. CDR3 sequence (DNA): TGTGCCAGCAGGCGCGTGGGCACCTACACTGAAGCTTTCTTT.

V gene TRBV19 combines with J gene TRBJ2-1; D possibly corresponds to TRBD2 (6 bases). Looked up from germline, CDR1 is LNHDA and CDR2 is SQIVND (reference sequence). This CDR3 contains 15 residues. With 5 bases removed from V and 3 bases from J, the gap between germline ends came to 14 bases. CDR3 residues: CASSLQRGDYNEQFF. As DNA, the CDR3 is TGTGCCAGTAGTCTTCAACGCGGGGACTACAATGAGCAGTTCTTC.

This clone was seen only a few times. V is TRBV5-1 and J is TRBJ1-1, with D unresolved. V lost 0 bases, J lost 4 bases, and 7 bases lay in between. Germline CDR1 reads SGHRS; CDR2 reads YFSETQ. This CDR3 region has 13 residues. CDR3 protein: CASSLEDFTEAFF. As DNA, the CDR3 is TGCGCCAGCAGCTTGGAGGACTTCACTGAAGCTTTCTTT. Using reference TRBV5-1 and TRBJ1-1 for the parts outside the CDR3, the full variable domain is KAGVTQTPRYLIKTRGQQVTLSCSPISGHRSVSWYQQTPGQGLQFLFEYFSETQRNKGNFPGRFSGRQFSNSRSEMNVSTLELGDSALYLCASSLEDFTEAFFGQGTRLTVV.

CDR3 in DNA: TGTGCCAGCAGCTTACTTGGCTGGGACAGGGGCGGCAATCAGCCCCAGCATTTT. Its protein product is CASSLLGWDRGGNQPQHF. V is TRBV21-1 and J is TRBJ1-5; the table's D call, TRBD1, was not checked against the DNA. TRBV21-1 is an annotated pseudogene. This CDR3 spans 18 amino acids.

V usage is TRBV6-6 and J usage is TRBJ1-1, with 7 positions matching TRBD1. CDR3 length: 14 amino acids. The V gene's germline CDR1 is MNHNY and CDR2 SVGAGI (reference sequence). The V segment lost 2 bases and the J segment 4 bases; nucleotides outside the gene matches: 4. The CDR3 here is CASSYKTGSTEAFF. In nucleotides, the CDR3 is TGTGCCAGCAGTTACAAGACAGGGTCCACTGAAGCTTTCTTT.

This clone was observed a handful of times. This chain links TRBV6-1 with TRBJ1-3; no firm D call. The CDR3 is 11 amino acids. Germline CDR1 reads MNHNS; CDR2 reads SASEGT. The V and J ends lost 10 bases and 4 bases respectively, with 8 bases between them. The CDR3 here is CATEAGNTIYF. CDR3 DNA: TGTGCCACCGAGGCAGGAAACACCATATATTTT.

J is TRBJ1-5 and V is TRBV4-2, with 8 bases aligning to TRBD1. The CDR3 has 20 amino acids. The germline CDR1 and CDR2 sequences are LGHNA and YNFKEQ. V shed 0 bases and J 1 base; nucleotides not matched to a gene: 14. CDR3 sequence reads: CASSQEALQGGGRSNQPQHF. Written as DNA, the CDR3 is TGTGCCAGCAGCCAAGAAGCTTTACAGGGGGGAGGGCGCAGCAATCAGCCCCAGCATTTT.

V usage is TRBV19 and J usage is TRBJ2-2; D possibly corresponds to TRBD2 (5 bases). The V gene lost 5 bases and the J gene lost 7 bases, with 14 bases spanning the gap. Germline values: CDR1 LNHDA, CDR2 SQIVND (reference sequence). CDR3 length equals 14 residues. CDR3 amino acids: CASSPGLGDGELFF. The DNA for the CDR3 is TGTGCCAGTAGTCCCGGACTTGGGGACGGGGAGCTGTTTTTT.

V gene TRBV7-2 combines with J gene TRBJ2-7; 7 bases are a match to TRBD1. This CDR3 has 16 amino acids. The germline CDR1 and CDR2 sequences are SGHTA and FQGNSA. V lost 0 bases, J lost 3 bases, and 8 bases stayed unmatched. In nucleotides, the CDR3 is TGTGCCAGCAGCTTAGCCGGACAGGCGACACTCTACGAGCAGTACTTC. Translation: CASSLAGQATLYEQYF.

This clone was counted a few times. The rearrangement joins TRBV7-3 to TRBJ2-3, with TRBD2 matching over 12 bases. The CDR3 runs to 16 residues. Germline assignment: CDR1 SGHTA and CDR2 FQGTGA. Germline trimming cut 4 bases from V and 5 bases from J; bases unmatched to any gene: 7. The CDR3 protein is CASSSGLAGPQDTQYF. In DNA form, the CDR3 reads TGTGCCAGCAGCTCTGGACTAGCGGGGCCACAAGATACGCAGTATTTT.

This clone was seen a single time. This rearrangement joins TRBV5-1 to TRBJ1-1; possibly TRBD1 for D (6 bases). V dropped 0 bases and J dropped 9 bases, with 21 bases sitting between them. Germline V gene lookup returns CDR1 SGHRS and CDR2 YFSETQ. This CDR3 comprises 16 residues. The DNA of the CDR3 is TGCGCCAGCAGCTTGGAGGACCTGAGTGGGGGCGATAAAGCTTTCTTT. This encodes CASSLEDLSGGDKAFF. Combining the CDR3 with reference TRBV5-1 and TRBJ1-1 gives the whole variable domain KAGVTQTPRYLIKTRGQQVTLSCSPISGHRSVSWYQQTPGQGLQFLFEYFSETQRNKGNFPGRFSGRQFSNSRSEMNVSTLELGDSALYLCASSLEDLSGGDKAFFGQGTRLTVV.

The chain carries TRBV19 and TRBJ1-6, with 8 bases that match TRBD1. V lost 3 bases, J lost 6 bases, and 7 bases stayed unmatched. The CDR3 has 16 residues. CDR1 and CDR2 from the germline V gene are LNHDA and SQIVND (reference sequence). Here the CDR3 DNA reads TGTGCCAGTAGTATTCAGACAGGGGCAGGTAATTCACCCCTCCACTTT. Translating it yields CASSIQTGAGNSPLHF. The full variable domain, its missing parts supplied by reference TRBV19 and TRBJ1-6, is DGGITQSPKYLFRKEGQNVTLSCEQNLNHDAMYWYRQDPGQGLRLIYYSQIVNDFQKGDIAEGYSVSREKKESFPLTVTSAQKNPTAFYLCASSIQTGAGNSPLHFGNGTRLTVT.

This rearrangement joins TRBV11-2 to TRBJ2-1, with 8 bases fitting TRBD2. The CDR3 is 15 amino acids. V lost 1 base and J lost 6; bases outside the gene matches: 5. The germline gives CDR1 SGHAT, CDR2 FQNNGV. CDR3 sequence reads: CASSLAGGEANEQFF. The CDR3 DNA is TGTGCCAGCAGCTTAGCGGGGGGGGAAGCCAATGAGCAGTTCTTC. Variable domain in full (rest from reference TRBV11-2 and TRBJ2-1): EAGVAQSPRYKIIEKRQSVAFWCNPISGHATLYWYQQILGQGPKLLIQFQNNGVVDDSQLPKDRFSAERLKGVDSTLKIQPAKLEDSAVYLCASSLAGGEANEQFFGPGTRLTVL.

This chain connects TRBV12-3 or TRBV12-4 to TRBJ1-1; D gene unclear. Trimming removed 5 bases at V and 0 bases at J, with 7 bases between. The CDR3 totals 13 residues. The CDR3 nucleotides are TGTGCCAGCAGTAATAGAGTGAACACTGAAGCTTTCTTT. As protein: CASSNRVNTEAFF.

This chain joins TRBV2 and TRBJ2-5, with D possibly TRBD1 on 6 matching bases. Germline V gene lookup returns CDR1 SNHLY and CDR2 FYNNEI. V lost 9 bases and J lost 2, with 19 bases in between. The CDR3 has 15 amino acids. Here the CDR3 DNA reads TGTGCCAGTAGCTCTCAGGGGAAAACTCAAGAGACCCAGTACTTC. This encodes CASSSQGKTQETQYF.

The rearrangement uses TRBV12-3 or TRBV12-4 and TRBJ1-1; D remains ambiguous. Trimming pared 6 bases from V and 7 bases from J, leaving 12 bases between. The CDR3 has 12 residues. In DNA form, the CDR3 reads TGTGCCAGCAGCACACCTAGTCTTGAAGCTTTCTTT. Protein: CASSTPSLEAFF.

The chain carries TRBV3-1 (or the pseudogene TRBV3-2) and TRBJ1-1; 7 bases align to TRBD1. This CDR3 region has 14 residues. J lost 8 bases, V lost 2 bases, and 8 bases had no gene match. Looked up from germline, CDR1 is LGHDT and CDR2 is YNNKEL (reference sequence). The DNA of the CDR3 is TGTGCCAGCAGCCAAAGGGGCAGGGGGTCGGAAGCTTTCTTT. Residues: CASSQRGRGSEAFF.

The chain recombines TRBV19 with TRBJ1-5, with TRBD1 matching 7 bases. The V and J ends lost 4 bases and 6 bases, in that order; junction bases with no gene match: 12. CDR1 and CDR2 from the germline V gene are LNHDA and SQIVND (reference sequence). The CDR3 consists of 16 residues. The CDR3 reads CASSNRYAGGRQPQHF. CDR3 sequence (DNA): TGTGCCAGTAGTAATCGATACGCAGGGGGACGTCAGCCCCAGCATTTT.

The chain uses TRBV7-9 and TRBJ1-5; 7 bases are a match to TRBD1. After removal of 5 bases from V and 7 bases from J, the junction contained 5 bases not matched to a gene. The CDR3 is 13 amino acids. Germline values: CDR1 SEHNR, CDR2 FQNEAQ (reference sequence). CDR3 loop: CASSRGQHQPQHF. In DNA form, the CDR3 reads TGTGCCAGCAGCCGGGGACAGCACCAGCCCCAGCATTTT.

V gene TRBV2 combines with J gene TRBJ2-5; D unresolved. Trimming stripped 3 bases from V and 5 bases from J, with 10 bases between. The CDR3 extends over 13 amino acids. CDR1 is SNHLY and CDR2 is FYNNEI in the germline V gene. DNA for the CDR3: TGTGCCAGCAGTGATAGCCGCGTGGAGACCCAGTACTTC. This translates into CASSDSRVETQYF.

This clone has just a few counts. J is TRBJ2-5 and V is TRBV27, with a tentative D call TRBD2 (5 bases). There are 16 residues in the CDR3. Between the trimmed V and J ends, which lost 5 bases and 4 bases, there was a span of 20 bases. CDR1 is MNHEY and CDR2 is SMNVEV in the germline V gene (reference sequence). Here the CDR3 reads CASSPSLGIGLETQYF. The CDR3 DNA is TGTGCCAGCAGTCCCTCACTAGGCATAGGTTTAGAGACCCAGTACTTC.

The chain joins TRBV30 to TRBJ1-5; 9 nucleotides agree with TRBD1. The germline gives CDR1 GTSNPN, CDR2 SVGIG (reference sequence). Trimming took 2 bases from V and 6 from J; bases not matched to a gene: 11. This CDR3 comprises 16 residues. The CDR3 bases are TGTGCCTGGAGTAATTATAACAGGGGGCCGGGTCAGCCCCAGCATTTT. Translating it yields CAWSNYNRGPGQPQHF.

The chain carries TRBV19 and TRBJ2-3, with 8 bases fitting TRBD2. CDR3 length: 13 amino acids. Germline-derived CDR1 and CDR2 are LNHDA and SQIVND (reference sequence). The J segment lost 4 bases and the V segment lost 4 bases, leaving 1 base of the junction unmatched. The CDR3 DNA reads as TGTGCCAGTAGTAGGGGACTAGCAGATACGCAGTATTTT. Protein product: CASSRGLADTQYF.

The chain carries TRBV5-1 and TRBJ1-6; the match to TRBD1 covers 9 bases. CDR3 length equals 17 residues. J gave up 8 bases and V 4 bases, and 13 bases lay outside the gene matches. Germline values: CDR1 SGHRS, CDR2 YFSETQ. In DNA, the CDR3 is TGCGCCAGCAGCGCAGGGCCGGGACAGGGTCGGGATTCACCCCTCCACTTT. Amino acid sequence: CASSAGPGQGRDSPLHF.